Given below is one T cell receptor (beta chain) in context. TCRdb re-analysed the 5' RACE reads in MiXCR, keeping a single row per CDR3 protein. The sample has 400,000 to 550,000 distinct CDR3 sequences; roughly 13% are singletons. The CDR3 runs to 11 residues. Looked up from germline, CDR1 is SQVTM and CDR2 is ANQGSEA. The record originates from a study of identical twins. These data were also filed under a second study, of yellow fever vaccine responses in identical twins.

Input material: CD4+ T cells sorted from blood. The V and J genes are TRBV29-1 and TRBJ2-1, with a weak D call TRBD2 (7 bases). The sequence was obtained from a woman between 18 and 30 years old in good health. Here the CDR3 DNA reads TGCAGTGGTACAGGGAGGGATGAGCAGTTCTTC. Protein: CSGTGRDEQFF.